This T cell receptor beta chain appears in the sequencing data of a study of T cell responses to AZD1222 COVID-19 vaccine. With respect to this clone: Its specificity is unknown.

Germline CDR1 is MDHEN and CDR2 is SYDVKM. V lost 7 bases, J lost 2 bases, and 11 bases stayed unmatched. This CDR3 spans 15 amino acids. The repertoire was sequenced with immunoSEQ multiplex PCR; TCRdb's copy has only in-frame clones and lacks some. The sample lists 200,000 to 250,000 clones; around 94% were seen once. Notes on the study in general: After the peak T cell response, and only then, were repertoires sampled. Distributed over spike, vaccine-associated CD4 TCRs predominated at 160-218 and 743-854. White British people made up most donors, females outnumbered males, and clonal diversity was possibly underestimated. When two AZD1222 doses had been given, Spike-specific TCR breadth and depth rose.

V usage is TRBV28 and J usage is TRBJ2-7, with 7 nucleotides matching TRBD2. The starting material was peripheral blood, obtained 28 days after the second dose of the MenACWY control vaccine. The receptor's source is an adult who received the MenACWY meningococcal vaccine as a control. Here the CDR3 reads CASTRLTGGTYEQYF. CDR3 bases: TGTGCCAGCACCCGGTTGACGGGGGGAACCTACGAGCAGTACTTC.